This T cell receptor (beta chain) derives from a study of untreated major depressive disorder. The CDR3 length is 17 residues. The junction had 8 bases not matched to a gene; V was cut back by 0 bases and J by 4 bases. Germline CDR1 and CDR2: SGHRS and YFSETQ. Sequencing used immunoSEQ multiplex PCR; TCRdb keeps in-frame clones, though not all of them. Here the sample spans around 20,000 clones, roughly 93% being singletons. Each depressed patient was matched pairwise with a non-depressed control on sex, age, current smoking status and body mass index. All participants were of European descent. The TCR sequence derives from a man aged 30 to 39 in good health. The chain has TRBV5-1 and TRBJ2-3, with 10 bases lining up with TRBD2. Sequenced material: CD4+ T cells from PBMCs. CDR3 sequence (DNA): TGCGCCAGCAGCTTGGTGGCTAGCGGGAGTTCGGCAGATACGCAGTATTTT. It encodes CASSLVASGSSADTQYF.